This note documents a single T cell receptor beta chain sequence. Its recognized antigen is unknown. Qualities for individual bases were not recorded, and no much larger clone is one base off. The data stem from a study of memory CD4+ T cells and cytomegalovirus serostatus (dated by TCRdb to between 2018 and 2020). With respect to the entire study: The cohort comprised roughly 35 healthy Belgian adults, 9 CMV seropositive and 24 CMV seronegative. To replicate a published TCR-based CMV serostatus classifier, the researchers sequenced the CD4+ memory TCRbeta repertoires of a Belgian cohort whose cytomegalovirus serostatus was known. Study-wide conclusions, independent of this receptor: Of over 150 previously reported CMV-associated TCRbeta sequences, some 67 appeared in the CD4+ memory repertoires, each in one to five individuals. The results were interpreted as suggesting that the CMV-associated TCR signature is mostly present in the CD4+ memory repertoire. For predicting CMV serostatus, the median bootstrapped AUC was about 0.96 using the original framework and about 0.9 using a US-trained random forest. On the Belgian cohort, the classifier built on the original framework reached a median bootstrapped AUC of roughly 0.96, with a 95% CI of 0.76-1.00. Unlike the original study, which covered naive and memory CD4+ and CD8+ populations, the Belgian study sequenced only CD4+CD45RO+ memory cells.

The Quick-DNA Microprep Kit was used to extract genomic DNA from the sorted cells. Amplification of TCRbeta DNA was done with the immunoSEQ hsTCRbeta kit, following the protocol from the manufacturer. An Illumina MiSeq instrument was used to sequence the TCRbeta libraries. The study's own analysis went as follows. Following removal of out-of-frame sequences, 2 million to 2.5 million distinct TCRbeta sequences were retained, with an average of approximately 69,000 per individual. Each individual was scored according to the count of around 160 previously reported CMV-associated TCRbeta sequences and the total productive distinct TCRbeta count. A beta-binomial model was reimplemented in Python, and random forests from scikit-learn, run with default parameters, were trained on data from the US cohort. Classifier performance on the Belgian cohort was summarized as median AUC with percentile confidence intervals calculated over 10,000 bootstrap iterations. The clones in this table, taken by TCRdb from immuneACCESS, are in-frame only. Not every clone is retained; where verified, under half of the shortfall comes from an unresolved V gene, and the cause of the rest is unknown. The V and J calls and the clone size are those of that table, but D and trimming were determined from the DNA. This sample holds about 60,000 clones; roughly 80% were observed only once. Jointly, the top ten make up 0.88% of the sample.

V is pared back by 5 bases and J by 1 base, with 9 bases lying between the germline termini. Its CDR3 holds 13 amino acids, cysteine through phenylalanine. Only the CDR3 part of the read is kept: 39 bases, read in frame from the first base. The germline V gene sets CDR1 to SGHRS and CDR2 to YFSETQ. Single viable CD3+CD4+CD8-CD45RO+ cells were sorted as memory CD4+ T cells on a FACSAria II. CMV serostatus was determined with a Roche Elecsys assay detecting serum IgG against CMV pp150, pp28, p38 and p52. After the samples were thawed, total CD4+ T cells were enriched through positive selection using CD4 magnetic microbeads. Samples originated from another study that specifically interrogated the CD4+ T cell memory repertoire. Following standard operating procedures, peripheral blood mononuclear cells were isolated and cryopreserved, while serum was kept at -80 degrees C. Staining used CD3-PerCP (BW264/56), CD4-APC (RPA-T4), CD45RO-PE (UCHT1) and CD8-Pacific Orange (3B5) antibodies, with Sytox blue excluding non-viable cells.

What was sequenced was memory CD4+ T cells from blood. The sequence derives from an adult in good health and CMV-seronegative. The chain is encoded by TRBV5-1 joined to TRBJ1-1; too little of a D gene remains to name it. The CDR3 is CASRPLGNTEAFF. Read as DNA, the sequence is TGCGCCAGCAGACCTCTCGGGAACACTGAAGCTTTCTTT. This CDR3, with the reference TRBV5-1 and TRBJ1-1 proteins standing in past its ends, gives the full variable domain KAGVTQTPRYLIKTRGQQVTLSCSPISGHRSVSWYQQTPGQGLQFLFEYFSETQRNKGNFPGRFSGRQFSNSRSEMNVSTLELGDSALYLCASRPLGNTEAFFGQGTRLTVV.